This T cell receptor beta chain was identified in a study of spatial heterogeneity in lung cancer. This sample's time point: sample taken at primary tumor resection. The input material, whole RNA from tumor, nontumor lung or frozen PBMC, was sequenced unsorted. In this sample, this clonotype turned up many times. From the 5' RACE reads, TCRdb called clonotypes with MiXCR, one entry per CDR3 protein. The sample gives 40,000 to 45,000 distinct CDR3 sequences, roughly 7% of which show up once; about 45% is in the top ten. This clonotype was sampled from a female donor with early-stage non-small cell lung cancer. The specimen comprised PBMCs, sampled at surgery.

CDR3 sequence: CASRESSDTQYF. CDR3 sequence (DNA): TGTGCCAGCAGGGAGAGTTCAGATACGCAGTATTTT. The chain recombines TRBV7-2 with TRBJ2-3; D is unresolved. CDR1 is SGHTA and CDR2 is FQGNSA in the germline V gene. This CDR3 has 12 residues. The V end lost 6 bases, the J end lost 4 bases, and 8 bases lay between the germline ends.